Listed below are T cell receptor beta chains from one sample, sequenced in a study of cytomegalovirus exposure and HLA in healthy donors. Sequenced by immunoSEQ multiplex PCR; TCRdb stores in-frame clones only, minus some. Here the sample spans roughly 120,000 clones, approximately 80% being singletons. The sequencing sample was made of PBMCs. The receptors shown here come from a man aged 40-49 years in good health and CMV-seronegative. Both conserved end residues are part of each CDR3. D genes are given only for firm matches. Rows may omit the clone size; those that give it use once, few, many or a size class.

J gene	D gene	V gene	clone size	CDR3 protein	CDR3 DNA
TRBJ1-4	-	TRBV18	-	CASSLSVATNEKLFF	TGTGCCAGCTCACTTTCAGTTGCAACTAATGAAAAACTGTTTTTT
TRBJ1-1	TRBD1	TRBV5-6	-	CASSLGQGVRYTEAFF	TGTGCCAGCAGCTTGGGACAGGGAGTAAGGTACACTGAAGCTTTCTTT
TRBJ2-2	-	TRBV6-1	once	CASRRPGVTGELFF	TGTGCCAGCCGACGGCCGGGAGTCACCGGGGAGCTGTTTTTT
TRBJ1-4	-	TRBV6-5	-	CASSAERGEKLFF	TGTGCCAGCAGTGCAGAAAGGGGTGAAAAACTGTTTTTT
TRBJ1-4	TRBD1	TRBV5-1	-	CASSWGQGAEKLFF	TGCGCCAGCAGCTGGGGACAGGGGGCAGAAAAACTGTTTTTT
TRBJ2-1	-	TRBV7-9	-	CASTRQINEQFF	TGTGCCAGCACCCGACAGATCAATGAGCAGTTCTTC
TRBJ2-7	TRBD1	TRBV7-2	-	CASSLAGQGSVEQYF	TGTGCCAGCAGCTTAGCCGGACAGGGGAGTGTCGAGCAGTACTTC
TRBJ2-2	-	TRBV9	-	CASSQLGAGNTGELFF	TGTGCCAGCAGCCAACTTGGGGCAGGGAACACCGGGGAGCTGTTTTTT
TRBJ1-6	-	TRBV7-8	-	CASSLAGESGYNSPLHF	TGTGCCAGCAGCTTAGCTGGGGAGTCAGGCTATAATTCACCCCTCCACTTT
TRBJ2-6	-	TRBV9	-	CASSTRTPSSGANVLTF	TGTGCCAGCAGCACGCGGACTCCAAGCTCTGGGGCCAACGTCCTGACTTTC
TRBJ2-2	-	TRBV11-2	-	CASSLVTLGELFF	TGTGCCAGCAGCTTAGTTACTCTCGGGGAGCTGTTTTTT
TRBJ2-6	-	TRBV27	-	CASSVSGANGLTF	TGTGCCAGCAGTGTCTCTGGGGCCAACGGCCTGACTTTC
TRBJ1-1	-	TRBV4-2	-	CASSQGPGTEAFF	TGTGCCAGCAGCCAAGGACCGGGGACTGAAGCTTTCTTT
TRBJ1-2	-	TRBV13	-	CASSLATRSSNYGYTF	TGTGCCAGCAGCTTAGCAACAAGGAGTTCTAACTATGGCTACACCTTC
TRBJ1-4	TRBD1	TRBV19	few	CASRGDRVREKLFF	TGTGCCAGTAGGGGTGACAGGGTGAGAGAAAAACTGTTTTTT
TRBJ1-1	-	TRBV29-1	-	CSAQTPNTEAFF	TGCAGCGCCCAGACACCGAACACTGAAGCTTTCTTT
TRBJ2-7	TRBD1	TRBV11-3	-	CASSFRDSYEQYF	TGTGCCAGCAGCTTCCGGGACAGCTACGAGCAGTACTTC
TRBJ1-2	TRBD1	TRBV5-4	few	CASSLMDRPNYGYTF	TGTGCCAGCAGCTTGATGGACAGGCCTAACTATGGCTACACCTTC
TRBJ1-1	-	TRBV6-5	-	CASSYLTSTEAFF	TGTGCCAGCAGTTACTTAACGAGCACTGAAGCTTTCTTT
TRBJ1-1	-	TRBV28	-	CASSPGGAGAENTEAFF	TGTGCCAGCAGTCCCGGGGGGGCAGGGGCAGAAAACACTGAAGCTTTCTTT
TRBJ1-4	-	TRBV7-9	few	CASSPTNEKLFF	TGTGCCAGCAGCCCAACTAACGAAAAACTGTTTTTT
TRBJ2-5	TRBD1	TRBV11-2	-	CASSLGQDLRETQYF	TGTGCCAGCAGCCTGGGACAGGACCTTAGGGAGACCCAGTACTTC
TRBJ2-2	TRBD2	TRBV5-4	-	CASSSGLAGGLNTGELFF	TGTGCCAGCAGCTCAGGACTAGCGGGGGGGCTGAACACCGGGGAGCTGTTTTTT
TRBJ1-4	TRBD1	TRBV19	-	CASTRLRTGNEKLFF	TGTGCCAGTACCAGGTTGAGGACAGGGAACGAAAAACTGTTTTTT
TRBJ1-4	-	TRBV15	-	CATSRTINEKLFF	TGTGCCACCAGCAGGACAATTAATGAAAAACTGTTTTTT
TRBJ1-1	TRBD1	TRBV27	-	CASRLLSQGGTEAFF	TGTGCCAGCAGACTCCTGTCCCAGGGGGGCACTGAAGCTTTCTTT
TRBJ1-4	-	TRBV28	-	CASSPGDLVDEKLFF	TGTGCCAGCAGTCCGGGGGATCTGGTTGATGAAAAACTGTTTTTT
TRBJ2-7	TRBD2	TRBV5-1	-	CASSLGGGQSSYEQYF	TGCGCCAGCAGCTTGGGCGGGGGGCAAAGCTCCTACGAGCAGTACTTC
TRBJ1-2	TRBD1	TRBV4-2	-	CASSQNYRGSRPDGYTF	TGTGCCAGCAGCCAAAACTACAGGGGATCAAGGCCAGATGGCTACACCTTC
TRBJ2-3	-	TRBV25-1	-	CASSELEGGPTDTQYF	TGTGCCAGCAGTGAATTGGAGGGGGGGCCCACAGATACGCAGTATTTT
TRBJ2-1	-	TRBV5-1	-	CASSLGGGYNEQFF	TGCGCCAGCAGCTTGGGGGGAGGATACAATGAGCAGTTCTTC
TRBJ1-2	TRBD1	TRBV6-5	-	CASSPVEGQIDGYTF	TGTGCCAGCAGTCCCGTCGAGGGACAGATTGATGGCTACACCTTC
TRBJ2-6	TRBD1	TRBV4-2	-	CASSQGTGRGSGANVLTF	TGTGCCAGCAGCCAAGGGACAGGCCGAGGGTCTGGGGCCAACGTCCTGACTTTC
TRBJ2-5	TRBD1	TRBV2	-	CASSDRGRTEETQYF	TGTGCCAGCAGTGACAGGGGGCGAACCGAAGAGACCCAGTACTTC
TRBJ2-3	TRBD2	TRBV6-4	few	CASSALAGSHDTQYF	TGTGCCAGCAGTGCACTAGCGGGGTCGCATGATACGCAGTATTTT
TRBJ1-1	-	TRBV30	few	CAHRRGSKLEAFF	TGTGCCCATCGAAGAGGCTCAAAACTTGAAGCTTTCTTT
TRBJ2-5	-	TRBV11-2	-	CASRPSERPDWETQYF	TGTGCCAGCAGGCCCAGTGAGCGTCCGGATTGGGAGACCCAGTACTTC
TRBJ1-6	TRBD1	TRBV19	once	CASSHDPGQGSYNSPLHF	TGTGCCAGTAGTCACGATCCGGGACAGGGTTCCTATAATTCACCCCTCCACTTT
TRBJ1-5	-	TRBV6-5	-	CASKGENQPQHF	TGTGCCAGCAAAGGGGAAAATCAGCCCCAGCATTTT
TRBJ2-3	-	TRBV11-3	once	CASSLQGSTDTQYF	TGTGCCAGCAGCTTGCAGGGAAGCACAGATACGCAGTATTTT
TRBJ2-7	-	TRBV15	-	CATSSLFGTREQYF	TGTGCCACCAGCAGTCTTTTTGGCACCCGCGAGCAGTACTTC
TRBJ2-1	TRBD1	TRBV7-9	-	CSSSDHFGTGHEQFF	TGTTCCAGCAGCGACCATTTCGGGACAGGGCACGAGCAGTTCTTC
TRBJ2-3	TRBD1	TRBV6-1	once	CASSEGQGGYTQYF	TGTGCCAGCAGTGAAGGACAGGGGGGGTATACGCAGTATTTT
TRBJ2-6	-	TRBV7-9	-	CASSLIPGSSSGANVLTF	TGTGCCAGCAGCTTAATCCCCGGGAGTAGCTCTGGGGCCAACGTCCTGACTTTC
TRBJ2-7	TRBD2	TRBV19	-	CASSTRLAHEQYF	TGTGCCAGTAGTACCCGACTAGCCCACGAGCAGTACTTC
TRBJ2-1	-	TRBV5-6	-	CASSFWRSGPSEQFF	TGTGCCAGCAGCTTCTGGAGGAGCGGACCATCTGAGCAGTTCTTC
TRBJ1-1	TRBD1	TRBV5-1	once	CASSLEDRAEAFF	TGCGCCAGCAGCTTAGAAGACAGGGCTGAAGCTTTCTTT
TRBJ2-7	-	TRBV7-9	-	CASSLYAGSSYEQYF	TGTGCCAGCAGCTTATACGCAGGGTCCAGCTACGAGCAGTACTTC
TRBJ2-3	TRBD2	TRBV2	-	CASLPGLAATQYF	TGTGCCAGCCTTCCGGGACTAGCGGCTACGCAGTATTTT
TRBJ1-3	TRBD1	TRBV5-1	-	CASSPVAGGSGNTIYF	TGCGCCAGCAGCCCCGTGGCAGGGGGGTCTGGAAACACCATATATTTT
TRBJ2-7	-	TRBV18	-	CASSPKSSYEQYF	TGTGCCAGCTCACCAAAGAGTTCCTACGAGCAGTACTTC